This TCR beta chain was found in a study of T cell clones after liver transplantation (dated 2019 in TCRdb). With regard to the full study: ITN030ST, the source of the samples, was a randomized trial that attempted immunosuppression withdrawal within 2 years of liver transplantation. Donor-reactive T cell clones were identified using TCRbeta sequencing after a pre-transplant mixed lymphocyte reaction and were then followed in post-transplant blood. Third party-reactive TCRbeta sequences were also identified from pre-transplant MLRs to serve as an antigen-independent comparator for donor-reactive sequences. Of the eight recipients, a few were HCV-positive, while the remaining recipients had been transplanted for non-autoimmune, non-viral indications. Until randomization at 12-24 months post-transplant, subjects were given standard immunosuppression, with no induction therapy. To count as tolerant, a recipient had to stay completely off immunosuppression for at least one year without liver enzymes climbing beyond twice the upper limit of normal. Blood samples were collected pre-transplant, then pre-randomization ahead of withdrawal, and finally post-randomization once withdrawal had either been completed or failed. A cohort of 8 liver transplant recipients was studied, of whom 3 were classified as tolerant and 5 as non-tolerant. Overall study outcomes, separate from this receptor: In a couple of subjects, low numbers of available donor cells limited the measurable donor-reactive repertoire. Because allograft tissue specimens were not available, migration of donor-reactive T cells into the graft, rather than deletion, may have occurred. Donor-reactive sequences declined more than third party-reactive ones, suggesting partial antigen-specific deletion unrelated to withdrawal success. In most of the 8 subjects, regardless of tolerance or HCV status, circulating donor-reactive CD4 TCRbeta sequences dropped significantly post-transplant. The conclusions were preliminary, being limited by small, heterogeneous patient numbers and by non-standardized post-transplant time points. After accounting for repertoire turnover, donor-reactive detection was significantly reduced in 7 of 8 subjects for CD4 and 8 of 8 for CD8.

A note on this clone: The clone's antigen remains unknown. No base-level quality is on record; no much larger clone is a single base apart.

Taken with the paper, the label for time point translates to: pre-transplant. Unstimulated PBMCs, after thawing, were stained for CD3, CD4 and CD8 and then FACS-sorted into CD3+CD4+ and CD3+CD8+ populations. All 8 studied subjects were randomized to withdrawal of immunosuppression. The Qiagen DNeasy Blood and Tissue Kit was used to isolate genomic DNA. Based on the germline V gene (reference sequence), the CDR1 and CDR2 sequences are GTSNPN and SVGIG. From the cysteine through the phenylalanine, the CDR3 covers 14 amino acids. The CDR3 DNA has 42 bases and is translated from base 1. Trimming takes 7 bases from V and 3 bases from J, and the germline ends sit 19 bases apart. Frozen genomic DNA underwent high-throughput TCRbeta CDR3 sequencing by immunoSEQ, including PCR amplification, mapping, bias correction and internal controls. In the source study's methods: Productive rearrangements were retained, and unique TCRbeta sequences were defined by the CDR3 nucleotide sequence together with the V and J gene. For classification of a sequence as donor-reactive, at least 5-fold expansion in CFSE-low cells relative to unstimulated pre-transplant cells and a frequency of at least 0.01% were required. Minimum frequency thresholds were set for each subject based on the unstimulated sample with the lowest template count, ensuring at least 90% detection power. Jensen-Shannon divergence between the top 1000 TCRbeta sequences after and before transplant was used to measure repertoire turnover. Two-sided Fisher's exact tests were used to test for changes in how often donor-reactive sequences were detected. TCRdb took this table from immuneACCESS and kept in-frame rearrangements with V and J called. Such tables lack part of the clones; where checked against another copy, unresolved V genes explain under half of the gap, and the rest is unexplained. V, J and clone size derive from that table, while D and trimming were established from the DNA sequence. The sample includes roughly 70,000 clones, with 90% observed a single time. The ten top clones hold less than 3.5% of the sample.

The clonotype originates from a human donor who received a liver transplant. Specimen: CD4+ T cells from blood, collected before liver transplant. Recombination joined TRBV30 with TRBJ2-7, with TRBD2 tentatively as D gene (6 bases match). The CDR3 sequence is CASTRGGSLYEQYF. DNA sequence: TGTGCCTCGACACGAGGAGGGAGCCTCTACGAGCAGTACTTC.